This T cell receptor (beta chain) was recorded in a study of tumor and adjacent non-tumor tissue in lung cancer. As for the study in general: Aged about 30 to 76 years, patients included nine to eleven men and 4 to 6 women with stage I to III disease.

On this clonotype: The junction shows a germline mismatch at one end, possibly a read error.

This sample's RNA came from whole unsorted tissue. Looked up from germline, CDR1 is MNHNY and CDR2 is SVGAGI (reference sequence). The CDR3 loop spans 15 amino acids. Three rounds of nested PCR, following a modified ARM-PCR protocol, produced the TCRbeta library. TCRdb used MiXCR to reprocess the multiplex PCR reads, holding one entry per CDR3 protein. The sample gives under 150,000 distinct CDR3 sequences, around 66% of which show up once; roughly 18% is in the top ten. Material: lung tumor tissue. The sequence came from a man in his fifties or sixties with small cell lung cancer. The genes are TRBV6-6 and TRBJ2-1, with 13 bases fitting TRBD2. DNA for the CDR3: TGTGCCAGCAGACCGGGACTAGCGGGAATCAATAAGCAGTTCTTC. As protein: CASRPGLAGINKQFF.